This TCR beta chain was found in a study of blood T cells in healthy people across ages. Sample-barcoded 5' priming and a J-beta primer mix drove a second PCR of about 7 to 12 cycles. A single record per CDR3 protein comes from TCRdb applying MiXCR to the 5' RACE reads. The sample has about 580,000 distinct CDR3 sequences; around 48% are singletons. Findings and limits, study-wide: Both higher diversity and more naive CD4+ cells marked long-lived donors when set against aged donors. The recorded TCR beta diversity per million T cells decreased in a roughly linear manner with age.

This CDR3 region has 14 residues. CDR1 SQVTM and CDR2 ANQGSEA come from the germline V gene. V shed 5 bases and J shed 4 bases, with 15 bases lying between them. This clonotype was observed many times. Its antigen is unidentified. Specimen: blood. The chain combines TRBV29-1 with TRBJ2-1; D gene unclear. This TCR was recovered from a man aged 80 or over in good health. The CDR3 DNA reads TGCAGCGTTCCGTCTGAACTGACGTACAATGAGCAGTTCTTC. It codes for CSVPSELTYNEQFF.